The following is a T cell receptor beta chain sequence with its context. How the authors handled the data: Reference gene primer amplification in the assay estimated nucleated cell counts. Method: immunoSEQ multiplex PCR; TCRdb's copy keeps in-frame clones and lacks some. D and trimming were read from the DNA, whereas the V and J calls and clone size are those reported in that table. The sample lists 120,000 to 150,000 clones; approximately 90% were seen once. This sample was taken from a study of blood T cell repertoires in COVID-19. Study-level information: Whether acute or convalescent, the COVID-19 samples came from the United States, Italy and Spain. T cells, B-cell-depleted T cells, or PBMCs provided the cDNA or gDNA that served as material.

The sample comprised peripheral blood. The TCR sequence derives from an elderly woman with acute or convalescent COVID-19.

The CDR3 protein is CAWSPINTIYF. CDR3 DNA sequence: TGTGCCTGGAGCCCCATAAACACCATATATTTT. The chain uses TRBV30 and TRBJ1-3; no reliable D call. V was trimmed by 3 bases and J by 6 bases, leaving 6 bases between them. This CDR3 comprises 11 residues. Germline values: CDR1 GTSNPN, CDR2 SVGIG (reference sequence).